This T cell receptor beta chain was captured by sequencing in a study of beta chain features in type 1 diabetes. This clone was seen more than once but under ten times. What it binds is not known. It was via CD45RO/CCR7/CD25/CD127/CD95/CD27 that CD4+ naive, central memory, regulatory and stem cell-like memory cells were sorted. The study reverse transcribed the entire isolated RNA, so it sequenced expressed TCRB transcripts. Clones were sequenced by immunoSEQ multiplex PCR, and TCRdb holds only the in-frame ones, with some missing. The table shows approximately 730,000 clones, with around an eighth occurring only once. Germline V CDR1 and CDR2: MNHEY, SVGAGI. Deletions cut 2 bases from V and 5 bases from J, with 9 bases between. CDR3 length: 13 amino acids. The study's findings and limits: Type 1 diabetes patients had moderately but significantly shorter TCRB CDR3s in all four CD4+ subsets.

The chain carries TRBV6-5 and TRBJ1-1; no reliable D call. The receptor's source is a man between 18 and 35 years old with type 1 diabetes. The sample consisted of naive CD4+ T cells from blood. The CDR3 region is CASSYNGVTEAFF. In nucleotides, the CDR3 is TGTGCCAGCAGTTACAACGGGGTGACTGAAGCTTTCTTT.